These 17 T cell receptor beta chains share one sample of origin, sequenced in a study of cytomegalovirus exposure and HLA in healthy donors. The primer mix had 60 Vbeta and 13 Jbeta primers. The method was immunoSEQ multiplex PCR; TCRdb's version includes in-frame clones alone and lacks a portion of them. The sample includes 50,000 to 70,000 clones, roughly 75% of them seen just once. The sample consisted of PBMCs. The origin of the receptors is a man under 40 in good health and CMV-seropositive.

The rearrangement links TRBV4-3 to TRBJ1-3; D unclear. Germline V lookup: CDR1 LGHNA, CDR2 YSLEER. The CDR3 runs 13 residues. V dropped 5 bases and J dropped 0 bases, with 5 bases sitting between them. As DNA, the CDR3 is TGCGCCAGCAGCTACAGCTCTGGAAACACCATATATTTT. Its translation: CASSYSSGNTIYF.

This sequence joins TRBV28 and TRBJ2-1; maybe TRBD1 (5 bases). Trimming took off 4 bases at V and 8 bases at J, with 9 bases between the two ends. Germline CDR1 is MDHEN and CDR2 is SYDVKM. The CDR3 is made up of 12 amino acids. CDR3 protein: CASSYQGYEQFF. CDR3 bases: TGTGCCAGCAGTTACCAGGGTTATGAGCAGTTCTTC.

The V gene is TRBV10-3, the J gene TRBJ2-7; a possible D gene is TRBD1 (6 bases). V was clipped by 4 bases and J by 2 bases, with 9 bases between them. The CDR3 has 13 amino acids. Germline lookup yields CDR1 ENHRY and CDR2 SYGVKD. The DNA of the CDR3 is TGTGCCATCAGTGGGGACAATCCCTACGAGCAGTACTTC. Amino acids: CAISGDNPYEQYF.

The gene calls are TRBV5-1 and TRBJ2-7, with D perhaps TRBD1 (6 bases). V was trimmed by 4 bases and J by 2 bases, leaving 19 bases between them. The CDR3 contains 16 residues. Per germline, CDR1 SGHRS and CDR2 YFSETQ. The CDR3 spells CASSLVAGVGAYEQYF. The CDR3, as DNA: TGCGCCAGCAGCCTGGTGGCAGGGGTCGGAGCCTACGAGCAGTACTTC.

In this sample, this clone turned up a few times. For the CDR3, the DNA is TGTGCCAGCTCACCGGGACAGCAAGAGACCCAGTACTTC. This sequence encodes CASSPGQQETQYF. The V gene is TRBV18, the J gene TRBJ2-5, with 7 bases that match TRBD1. Germline loops: CDR1 KGHSH, CDR2 LQKENI. The V gene end was trimmed by 3 bases and the J gene end by 2 bases; junction bases not matched to a gene: 0. This CDR3 has 13 residues.

The genes are TRBV6-1 and TRBJ2-5, with 8 nucleotides matching TRBD2. The trim removed 3 bases at V and 5 bases at J, leaving 14 bases unmatched. The CDR3 contains 17 residues. The germline gives CDR1 MNHNS, CDR2 SASEGT. The CDR3 sequence is CASSDRGGAGGRETQYF. For the CDR3, the DNA is TGTGCCAGCAGTGACCGGGGGGGGGCGGGGGGCAGGGAGACCCAGTACTTC.

J is TRBJ1-2 and V is TRBV6-1, with D unresolved. The ends were cut back, 10 bases at V and 1 base at J, with 19 bases in the middle. Germline lookup yields CDR1 MNHNS and CDR2 SASEGT. The length of the CDR3 is 15 residues. DNA for the CDR3: TGTGCCAACCCCCCCGGTACTCGGGGTAACTATGGCTACACCTTC. Amino acids: CANPPGTRGNYGYTF.

The chain couples TRBV9 to TRBJ2-3, with 8 bases lining up with TRBD2. Germline V CDR1 and CDR2: SGDLS, YYNGEE. V trimming: 0 bases; J trimming: 6 bases; junction bases outside the gene matches: 9. The CDR3 is made up of 16 amino acids. The DNA for the CDR3 is TGTGCCAGCAGCGTAGAGGGACTAGTCTGGGGGGATACGCAGTATTTT. Amino acids: CASSVEGLVWGDTQYF.

The chain is built from TRBV6-6 and TRBJ1-4; D is undetermined. Germline CDR1 reads MNHNY; CDR2 reads SVGAGI (reference sequence). Trimming stripped 2 bases from V and 8 bases from J, with 9 bases between. The CDR3 is 13 amino acids. CDR3 nucleotide sequence: TGTGCCAGCAGTTACAGGAGTGAAGAAAAACTGTTTTTT. Translation: CASSYRSEEKLFF.

This clone showed up just a few times. The chain combines TRBV6-6 with TRBJ2-1; 8 bases are shared with TRBD2. This CDR3 spans 15 amino acids. V lost 6 bases, J lost 2 bases, and 6 bases stayed unmatched. The germline V gene encodes CDR1 MNHNY and CDR2 SVGAGI (reference sequence). The CDR3 nucleotides are TGTGCCAGCAGGGCGGGGGGCACAACCTACAATGAGCAGTTCTTC. Encoded protein: CASRAGGTTYNEQFF.

The genes are TRBV27 and TRBJ1-5; the match to TRBD1 covers 7 bases. This CDR3 contains 15 residues. J lost 9 bases, V lost 6 bases, and 14 bases had no gene match. CDR1 is MNHEY and CDR2 is SMNVEV in the germline V gene (reference sequence). The CDR3 region has the DNA TGTGCCAGCAGCCGGGGACAGTCCCCCATTACGCCCCAGCATTTT. This encodes CASSRGQSPITPQHF.

This rearrangement joins TRBV7-8 to TRBJ2-7; D gene uncertain. The CDR3 has 13 amino acids. V was pared by 4 bases and J by 0 bases, with 7 bases between. CDR1 and CDR2 from the germline V gene are SGHVS and FQNEAQ. The CDR3 region is CASSSQISYEQYF. Written as DNA, the CDR3 is TGTGCCAGCAGCTCACAGATCTCCTACGAGCAGTACTTC.

The V and J genes are TRBV15 and TRBJ1-2, with a tentative D call TRBD1 (6 bases). The CDR3 has 14 residues. V lost 1 base and J lost 0, with 6 bases in between. Germline V CDR1 and CDR2: LNHNV, YYDKDF (reference sequence). This CDR3 is CATSRGQANYGYTF. The CDR3 region has the DNA TGTGCCACCAGCAGAGGACAGGCTAACTATGGCTACACCTTC.

V is TRBV14 and J is TRBJ2-7, with D possibly TRBD2 on 7 matching bases. The CDR3 is 14 residues long. The germline CDR1 and CDR2 sequences are SGHDN and FVKESK. V lost 4 bases and J 5 bases, leaving 15 bases between the germline ends. CDR3 nucleotides: TGTGCCAGCAGCCTCCTGGGGGGGGCCCACGAGCAGTACTTC. Its translation: CASSLLGGAHEQYF.

The chain uses TRBV6-5 and TRBJ2-1; D may be TRBD2 (5 bases). Germline-derived CDR1 and CDR2 are MNHEY and SVGAGI. The CDR3 totals 13 residues. V was pared by 5 bases and J by 7 bases, with 12 bases between. CDR3 in amino acids: CASSGGLPNEQFF. The CDR3 DNA reads TGTGCCAGCAGTGGCGGGCTGCCGAATGAGCAGTTCTTC.

As concerns this clone: This specimen includes other DNA sequences encoding the same CDR3. This sequence joins TRBV6-1 and TRBJ1-5, with a possible D match to TRBD1 (5 bases). V was pared by 3 bases and J by 5 bases, with 8 bases between. The CDR3 extends over 13 amino acids. CDR1 is MNHNS, CDR2 SASEGT, per germline. CDR3 region: CASSETDDQPQHF. Here the CDR3 DNA reads TGTGCCAGCAGTGAGACAGACGATCAGCCCCAGCATTTT.

The chain employs TRBV28 and TRBJ1-2; TRBD1 matches 8 bases. This CDR3 spans 15 amino acids. The germline gives CDR1 MDHEN, CDR2 SYDVKM. V dropped 4 bases and J dropped 0; count of bases not matched to a gene: 4. CDR3 sequence reads: CASSSGGHSNYGYTF. The CDR3 bases are TGTGCCAGCAGTTCAGGGGGCCATTCTAACTATGGCTACACCTTC.